A selection of T cell receptor beta chains follows, all from one sample in a study of T cells after posttransplantation cyclophosphamide. Clones were sequenced by immunoSEQ multiplex PCR, and TCRdb holds only the in-frame ones, with some missing. The table includes roughly 5,200 clones, around 72% detected once. This sample comprised PBMCs, obtained 362 days after allogeneic stem cell transplant with posttransplant cyclophosphamide. The receptors originated from a male patient aged 55-69 years who received an allogeneic stem cell transplant from an unrelated donor, was CMV-positive, and had acute GVHD only. Some T cells may originate from the graft donor. CDR3s include the opening cysteine and the closing phenylalanine or tryptophan. D genes are given only for firm matches. Rows give clone size only sometimes, using once, few, many, or a class for an expanded clone.

J gene: TRBJ2-1; clone size: once; V gene: TRBV5-1; D gene: TRBD2; CDR3 protein: CASSPGLAGYNEQFF; CDR3 DNA: TGCGCCAGCAGCCCGGGACTAGCGGGTTACAATGAGCAGTTCTTC
J gene: TRBJ2-3; clone size: .; V gene: TRBV5-1; D gene: TRBD2; CDR3 protein: CASSSTSGSTDTQYF; CDR3 DNA: TGCGCCAGCAGCTCAACTAGCGGGAGCACAGATACGCAGTATTTT
J gene: TRBJ2-1; clone size: medium-sized; V gene: TRBV19; D gene: TRBD2; CDR3 protein: CASSLLGGNEQFF; CDR3 DNA: TGTGCCAGTAGTCTCCTCGGGGGGAATGAGCAGTTCTTC
J gene: TRBJ1-6; clone size: .; V gene: TRBV6-5; D gene: TRBD1; CDR3 protein: CASSRQGDSPLHF; CDR3 DNA: TGTGCCAGCAGTCGACAGGGAGATTCACCCCTCCACTTT
J gene: TRBJ2-2; clone size: .; V gene: TRBV30; D gene: TRBD1; CDR3 protein: CAWDRGHTGELFF; CDR3 DNA: TGTGCCTGGGACAGGGGACACACCGGGGAGCTGTTTTTT
J gene: TRBJ2-7; clone size: .; V gene: TRBV15; D gene: TRBD2; CDR3 protein: CATSRDGGGRRLEQYF; CDR3 DNA: TGTGCCACCAGCAGAGATGGGGGCGGGAGGAGGCTTGAGCAGTACTTC
J gene: TRBJ1-1; clone size: .; V gene: TRBV7-9; D gene: TRBD1; CDR3 protein: CASSTWTGQNTEAFF; CDR3 DNA: TGTGCCAGCAGCACCTGGACAGGGCAGAACACTGAAGCTTTCTTT
J gene: TRBJ1-6; clone size: few; V gene: TRBV5-1; D gene: TRBD1; CDR3 protein: CASTLSDRAGSPLHF; CDR3 DNA: TGCGCCAGCACCTTGTCGGACAGGGCTGGGTCACCCCTCCACTTT
J gene: TRBJ2-7; clone size: .; V gene: TRBV4-3; D gene: TRBD1; CDR3 protein: CASSRSTGGEQYF; CDR3 DNA: TGCGCCAGCAGCCGTTCGACAGGGGGCGAGCAGTACTTC
J gene: TRBJ1-2; clone size: .; V gene: TRBV27; D gene: TRBD1; CDR3 protein: CASKDRAGGYTF; CDR3 DNA: TGTGCCAGCAAGGACAGGGCGGGTGGCTACACCTTC
J gene: TRBJ2-7; clone size: .; V gene: TRBV4-3; D gene: TRBD2; CDR3 protein: CASSQAEGGRGAYEQYF; CDR3 DNA: TGCGCCAGCAGCCAAGCAGAGGGCGGGAGAGGGGCCTACGAGCAGTACTTC
J gene: TRBJ1-2; clone size: .; V gene: TRBV6-1; D gene: .; CDR3 protein: CASSAGYGYTF; CDR3 DNA: TGTGCCAGCAGTGCAGGGTATGGCTACACCTTC
J gene: TRBJ2-7; clone size: .; V gene: TRBV7-8; D gene: TRBD1; CDR3 protein: CASSSGQGIFSEQYF; CDR3 DNA: TGTGCCAGCAGCTCGGGACAGGGGATTTTCTCCGAGCAGTACTTC
J gene: TRBJ1-2; clone size: .; V gene: TRBV19; D gene: TRBD1; CDR3 protein: CASSPTTGGNYGYTF; CDR3 DNA: TGTGCCAGTAGTCCGACTACAGGGGGCAACTATGGCTACACCTTC
J gene: TRBJ1-1; clone size: .; V gene: TRBV18; D gene: TRBD1; CDR3 protein: CASSPQGAGEAFF; CDR3 DNA: TGTGCCAGCTCACCCCAGGGGGCTGGTGAAGCTTTCTTT
J gene: TRBJ1-1; clone size: .; V gene: TRBV15; D gene: TRBD1; CDR3 protein: CATSRDGQGTFF; CDR3 DNA: TGTGCCACCAGCAGGGATGGACAGGGGACTTTCTTT
J gene: TRBJ2-2; clone size: few; V gene: TRBV7-2; D gene: .; CDR3 protein: CASSLGGTFTGELFF; CDR3 DNA: TGTGCCAGCAGCTTAGGGGGGACTTTCACCGGGGAGCTGTTTTTT
J gene: TRBJ2-3; clone size: .; V gene: TRBV6-5; D gene: TRBD2; CDR3 protein: CASSPGGGGKDTQYF; CDR3 DNA: TGTGCCAGCAGCCCGGGGGGCGGGGGGAAAGATACGCAGTATTTT
J gene: TRBJ2-7; clone size: once; V gene: TRBV29-1; D gene: .; CDR3 protein: CSVEASGVSYEQYF; CDR3 DNA: TGCAGCGTTGAAGCGTCAGGGGTGTCCTACGAGCAGTACTTC
J gene: TRBJ1-2; clone size: .; V gene: TRBV4-1; D gene: .; CDR3 protein: CASSQGATYGYTF; CDR3 DNA: TGCGCCAGCAGCCAGGGGGCTACCTATGGCTACACCTTC
J gene: TRBJ2-1; clone size: .; V gene: TRBV19; D gene: TRBD2; CDR3 protein: CASSIGTGGSNEQFF; CDR3 DNA: TGTGCCAGTAGTATAGGGACGGGGGGAAGCAATGAGCAGTTCTTC
J gene: TRBJ2-3; clone size: once; V gene: TRBV10-3; D gene: TRBD2; CDR3 protein: CAISALGTSGGRPDTQYF; CDR3 DNA: TGTGCCATCAGTGCCCTCGGGACTAGCGGGGGTAGGCCAGATACGCAGTATTTT
J gene: TRBJ1-4; clone size: .; V gene: TRBV9; D gene: .; CDR3 protein: CASSVGSINEKLFF; CDR3 DNA: TGTGCCAGCAGCGTAGGCAGTATTAATGAAAAACTGTTTTTT
J gene: TRBJ2-1; clone size: .; V gene: TRBV5-1; D gene: .; CDR3 protein: CASSLPGSSYNEQFF; CDR3 DNA: TGCGCCAGCAGCTTACCGGGGAGCTCCTACAATGAGCAGTTCTTC
J gene: TRBJ1-2; clone size: .; V gene: TRBV5-1; D gene: .; CDR3 protein: CASSLVAGNYGYTF; CDR3 DNA: TGCGCCAGCAGCTTGGTGGCAGGGAACTATGGCTACACCTTC
J gene: TRBJ1-5; clone size: .; V gene: TRBV4-2; D gene: .; CDR3 protein: CASSQEPDRSNQPQHF; CDR3 DNA: TGTGCCAGCAGCCAAGAACCCGACAGATCGAATCAGCCCCAGCATTTT
J gene: TRBJ2-7; clone size: large; V gene: TRBV10-3; D gene: TRBD1; CDR3 protein: CAISEPGQGSYYEQYF; CDR3 DNA: TGTGCCATCAGTGAGCCTGGACAGGGGTCTTACTACGAGCAGTACTTC
J gene: TRBJ2-5; clone size: few; V gene: TRBV5-6; D gene: .; CDR3 protein: CASTDQRGSGETQYF; CDR3 DNA: TGTGCCAGCACCGACCAGCGAGGGTCTGGAGAGACCCAGTACTTC
J gene: TRBJ2-7; clone size: .; V gene: TRBV4-2; D gene: TRBD2; CDR3 protein: CASSQGREGPYEQYF; CDR3 DNA: TGTGCCAGCAGCCAGGGGCGGGAGGGACCCTACGAGCAGTACTTC
J gene: TRBJ2-6; clone size: once; V gene: TRBV5-1; D gene: .; CDR3 protein: CASSLGPGPYSGANVLTF; CDR3 DNA: TGCGCCAGCAGCTTGGGTCCAGGTCCTTACTCTGGGGCCAACGTCCTGACTTTC
J gene: TRBJ2-5; clone size: .; V gene: TRBV7-4; D gene: TRBD2; CDR3 protein: CASSFSLAGSLETQYF; CDR3 DNA: TGTGCCAGCAGCTTTTCCCTAGCGGGGTCCTTAGAGACCCAGTACTTC
J gene: TRBJ1-2; clone size: .; V gene: TRBV19; D gene: .; CDR3 protein: CASSGAPLYGYTF; CDR3 DNA: TGTGCCAGTAGTGGGGCCCCGCTCTATGGCTACACCTTC
J gene: TRBJ1-5; clone size: once; V gene: TRBV19; D gene: TRBD1; CDR3 protein: CASQRQGRSNQPQHF; CDR3 DNA: TGTGCCAGCCAAAGACAGGGAAGGAGCAATCAGCCCCAGCATTTT